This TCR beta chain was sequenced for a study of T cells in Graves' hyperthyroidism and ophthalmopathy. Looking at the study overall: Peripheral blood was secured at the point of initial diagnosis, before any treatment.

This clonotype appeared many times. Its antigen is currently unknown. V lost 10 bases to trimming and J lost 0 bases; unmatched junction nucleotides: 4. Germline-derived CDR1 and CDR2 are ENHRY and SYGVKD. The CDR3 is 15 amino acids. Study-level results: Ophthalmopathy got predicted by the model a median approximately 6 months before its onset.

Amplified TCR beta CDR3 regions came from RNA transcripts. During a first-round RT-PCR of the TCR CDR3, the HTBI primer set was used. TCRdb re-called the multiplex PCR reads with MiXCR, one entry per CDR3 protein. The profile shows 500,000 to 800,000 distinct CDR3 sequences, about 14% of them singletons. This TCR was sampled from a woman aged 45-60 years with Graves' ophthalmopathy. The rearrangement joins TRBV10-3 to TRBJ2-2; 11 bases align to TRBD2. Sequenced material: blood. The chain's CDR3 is CATAGLAANTGELFF. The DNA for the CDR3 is TGTGCCACCGCGGGACTAGCGGCGAACACCGGGGAGCTGTTTTTT.